One sample yielded the 20 T cell receptor beta chains listed below, sequenced in a study of cytomegalovirus exposure and HLA in healthy donors. The PCR was carried out with 60 Vbeta primers and 13 Jbeta primers. Clones were sequenced by immunoSEQ multiplex PCR, and TCRdb holds only the in-frame ones, with some missing. The repertoire includes roughly 170,000 clones, roughly 88% of them detected once, and 1% to 1.5% sits in the top ten. The sample consisted of PBMCs. The receptors here all came from a girl aged 2 to 10 in good health and CMV-seropositive.

This chain joins TRBV9 and TRBJ2-7; D remains ambiguous. Germline V gives CDR1 SGDLS, CDR2 YYNGEE. Between the trimmed V and J ends, which lost 0 bases and 0 bases, there was a span of 7 bases. The CDR3 covers 14 residues. CDR3 amino acids: CASSVGSGSYEQYF. The DNA of the CDR3 is TGTGCCAGCAGCGTAGGTTCAGGCTCCTACGAGCAGTACTTC. Drawing the rest from reference TRBV9 and TRBJ2-7, the complete variable domain is DSGVTQTPKHLITATGQRVTLRCSPRSGDLSVYWYQQSLDQGLQFLIQYYNGEERAKGNILERFSAQQFPDLHSELNLSSLELGDSALYFCASSVGSGSYEQYFGPGTRLTVT.

This rearrangement joins TRBV14 to TRBJ1-2; D possibly corresponds to TRBD1 (5 bases). CDR3 length: 13 residues. CDR1 and CDR2 (germline): SGHDN, FVKESK. V lost 1 base to trimming and J lost 4 bases, with 7 bases between them. The CDR3 loop is CASSQATAYGYTF. The DNA of the CDR3 is TGTGCCAGCAGCCAAGCGACAGCCTATGGCTACACCTTC.

In its sample, this clone was seen once. The chain links TRBV5-1 to TRBJ2-3, with 7 bases matching TRBD1. The junction had 18 bases not matched to a gene; V was cut back by 3 bases and J by 2 bases. This CDR3 comprises 19 residues. The V gene's germline CDR1 is SGHRS and CDR2 YFSETQ. CDR3 region: CASSSSITTGWENTDTQYF. As DNA, the CDR3 is TGCGCCAGCAGCTCCTCCATTACGACAGGGTGGGAGAACACAGATACGCAGTATTTT.

This chain connects TRBV13 to TRBJ1-4; TRBD1 aligns across 8 bases. The CDR3 is 15 residues long. CDR1 PRHDT and CDR2 FYEKMQ come from the germline V gene (reference sequence). After removal of 0 bases from V and 3 bases from J, the junction contained 0 bases not matched to a gene. The CDR3 sequence: CASSLGGQANEKLFF. In DNA form, the CDR3 reads TGTGCCAGCAGCTTAGGGGGACAGGCTAATGAAAAACTGTTTTTT.

This clone has only a few counts. This chain connects TRBV19 to TRBJ1-1; D is unresolved. Between the trimmed V and J ends, which lost 1 base and 5 bases, there was a span of 14 bases. This CDR3 spans 15 amino acids. Germline V gene data show CDR1 as LNHDA and CDR2 as SQIVND (reference sequence). The CDR3 DNA is TGTGCCAGTAGTATAGCCGACACCCGAGTAACTGAAGCTTTCTTT. It translates to CASSIADTRVTEAFF.

This sequence joins TRBV2 and TRBJ2-1, with 11 bases fitting TRBD1. Trimming removed 6 bases from V and 5 bases from J; junction bases left unmatched: 18. Germline V lookup: CDR1 SNHLY, CDR2 FYNNEI. The CDR3 extends over 19 amino acids. CDR3 bases: TGTGCCAGCAGCCCACTCCTGGGCGGGACAGGGGGGAAAAACAATGAGCAGTTCTTC. Protein: CASSPLLGGTGGKNNEQFF.

This chain connects TRBV5-4 to TRBJ2-7; D may be TRBD1 (6 bases). Germline values: CDR1 SGHNT, CDR2 YYREEE (reference sequence). The CDR3 extends over 15 amino acids. Trimming left V 0 bases short and J 4 bases short, with 14 bases between. The CDR3 loop reads CASSLDRESLYEQYF. The CDR3 nucleotides are TGTGCCAGCAGCTTGGACAGGGAGTCCCTATACGAGCAGTACTTC.

The rearrangement joins TRBV25-1 to TRBJ2-1, with 8 bases aligning to TRBD2. The CDR3 extends over 15 amino acids. CDR1 and CDR2 (germline): MGHDK, SYGVNS. V lost 6 bases to trimming and J lost 6 bases; unmatched junction nucleotides: 10. The CDR3 sequence: CASSEGSGVPNEQFF. The CDR3 DNA sequence: TGTGCCAGCAGCGAGGGTAGCGGGGTGCCCAATGAGCAGTTCTTC.

This chain joins TRBV2 and TRBJ1-2, with a tentative D call TRBD1 (5 bases). Germline-derived CDR1 and CDR2 are SNHLY and FYNNEI. This CDR3 has 14 residues. Trimming took off 7 bases at V and 4 bases at J, with 16 bases between the two ends. The CDR3 DNA follows: TGTGCCAGCATCCCCCTGGACAAGGGCTATGGCTACACCTTC. Protein: CASIPLDKGYGYTF.

This rearrangement joins TRBV5-1 to TRBJ2-7, with 13 bases identical to TRBD2. This CDR3 has 15 residues. V lost 3 bases to trimming and J lost 7 bases; unmatched junction nucleotides: 7. Germline-derived CDR1 and CDR2 are SGHRS and YFSETQ. DNA for the CDR3: TGCGCCAGCAGCTCGGGGACTAGCGGGGCTTTAGAGCAGTACTTC. This codes for CASSSGTSGALEQYF.

The chain employs TRBV7-6 and TRBJ2-5; TRBD1 matches 9 bases. Trimming took 6 bases from V and 5 from J; bases not matched to a gene: 16. CDR3 length: 17 amino acids. The germline V gene encodes CDR1 SGHVS and CDR2 FNYEAQ. Here the CDR3 reads CASRGGTGQGNGETQYF. The DNA for the CDR3 is TGTGCCAGCAGAGGCGGAACGGGACAGGGAAATGGGGAGACCCAGTACTTC.

The chain is built from TRBV11-3 and TRBJ2-7, with a possible D match to TRBD1 (6 bases). CDR3 length: 14 residues. V was cut by 5 bases and J by 3 bases, with 14 bases left in between. The germline gives CDR1 SGHNT, CDR2 YENEEA. In DNA form, the CDR3 reads TGTGCCAGCAGCCATAAGGGGGTAGGCTACGAGCAGTACTTC. Translated, it gives CASSHKGVGYEQYF.

V gene TRBV7-8 combines with J gene TRBJ1-1; D not resolved. The CDR3 loop spans 13 amino acids. Trimming took off 0 bases at V and 1 base at J, with 3 bases between the two ends. Germline loops: CDR1 SGHVS, CDR2 FQNEAQ. Here the CDR3 reads CASSLAGNTEAFF. The CDR3 DNA reads TGTGCCAGCAGCTTAGCCGGGAACACTGAAGCTTTCTTT.

The chain joins TRBV5-1 to TRBJ1-4, with unresolved D. The CDR3 totals 14 residues. Germline CDR1 and CDR2: SGHRS and YFSETQ. Trimming cost V 0 bases and J 8 bases, with 11 bases left between them. CDR3 protein: CASSLGIGLEKLFF. The CDR3 coding sequence is TGCGCCAGCAGCTTGGGAATCGGGTTGGAAAAACTGTTTTTT.

This clone appeared a few times. The chain employs TRBV30 and TRBJ2-7; the match to TRBD2 covers 8 bases. The ends lost 0 bases at V and 3 bases at J; junction bases unmatched: 7. The V gene's germline CDR1 is GTSNPN and CDR2 SVGIG (reference sequence). This CDR3 contains 15 residues. CDR3 DNA sequence: TGTGCCTGGAGTGTATGGCCGGGAGGGGGCTACGAGCAGTACTTC. Translating gives CAWSVWPGGGYEQYF.

The chain joins TRBV6-1 to TRBJ2-3, with 8 bases matching TRBD1. This CDR3 comprises 17 residues. The trim removed 4 bases at V and 2 bases at J, leaving 11 bases unmatched. Germline CDR1 MNHNS, CDR2 SASEGT. In DNA, the CDR3 is TGTGCCAGCAGTGCGCCCCGTTCGACAGGGGCCACAGATACGCAGTATTTT. It specifies CASSAPRSTGATDTQYF.

This clone appeared once. The rearrangement uses TRBV11-1 and TRBJ2-3; 9 nucleotides agree with TRBD2. Germline CDR1 is SGHAT and CDR2 is FQDESV (reference sequence). V dropped 5 bases and J dropped 0; count of bases not matched to a gene: 6. The length of the CDR3 is 16 residues. The CDR3 is CASSTSSGASTDTQYF. As DNA, the CDR3 is TGTGCCAGCAGCACTTCTAGCGGGGCGAGCACAGATACGCAGTATTTT.

J is TRBJ1-4 and V is TRBV5-1; 11 bases agree with TRBD1. Germline V lookup: CDR1 SGHRS, CDR2 YFSETQ. J was trimmed by 0 bases and V by 2 bases; bases with no gene match: 9. The CDR3 length is 19 residues. DNA of the CDR3: TGCGCCAGCAGCTTCCGGGGACAGGGGGGTGAGGCAACTAATGAAAAACTGTTTTTT. It yields the protein CASSFRGQGGEATNEKLFF.

This rearrangement joins TRBV5-3 to TRBJ2-4; 8 bases map to TRBD2. TRBV5-3 is recorded as an ORF, its role being uncertain. The junction had 5 bases not matched to a gene; V was cut back by 0 bases and J by 0 bases. The CDR3 covers 17 residues. CDR3 sequence (DNA): TGTGCCAGAAGCTTGGCGGGGGGGATGCTAGCCAAAAACATTCAGTACTTC. This gives the protein CARSLAGGMLAKNIQYF.

This rearrangement joins TRBV28 to TRBJ1-6, with D maybe TRBD1 (6 bases). CDR1 MDHEN and CDR2 SYDVKM come from the germline V gene. CDR3 length: 15 amino acids. Between the trimmed V and J ends, which lost 7 bases and 0 bases, there was a span of 10 bases. The CDR3 reads CASTTGSSYNSPLHF. Here the CDR3 DNA reads TGTGCCAGCACAACAGGGAGCTCCTATAATTCACCCCTCCACTTT.